A selection of T cell receptor beta chains follows, all from one sample in a study of cytomegalovirus exposure and HLA in healthy donors. Generated by immunoSEQ multiplex PCR, the TCRdb table keeps only in-frame clones and is missing some. The sample includes approximately 180,000 clones, around 74% of them seen just once. The material sequenced was PBMCs. The receptors shown here come from a male donor in good health and CMV-seronegative. The CDR3 runs from the conserved cysteine through the conserved F or W. A D gene is named only where the DNA matches it firmly. Rows may omit the clone size; those that give it use once, few, many or a size class.

clone size	V gene	D gene	J gene	CDR3 protein	CDR3 DNA
.	TRBV28	.	TRBJ2-1	CASSLTGTYNEQFF	TGTGCCAGCAGTTTGACGGGAACCTACAATGAGCAGTTCTTC
.	TRBV30	.	TRBJ2-4	CAWSEGAQDIQYF	TGTGCCTGGAGTGAAGGGGCGCAGGACATTCAGTACTTC
.	TRBV28	.	TRBJ2-7	CASSLYGAYEQYF	TGTGCCAGCAGTTTATACGGGGCCTACGAGCAGTACTTC
.	TRBV6-6	TRBD1	TRBJ2-7	CASSYLGQGHYEQYF	TGTGCCAGCAGTTACCTGGGACAGGGACACTACGAGCAGTACTTC
.	TRBV10-3	TRBD2	TRBJ2-3	CAISASLGLADTDTQYF	TGTGCCATCAGTGCATCTTTAGGACTAGCGGACACAGATACGCAGTATTTT
once	TRBV4-2	.	TRBJ1-2	CASSQAPPGLNLHGYTF	TGTGCCAGCAGCCAAGCTCCCCCAGGGCTGAATCTCCATGGCTACACCTTC
few	TRBV6-1	TRBD1	TRBJ1-2	CASSRDRAIYGYTF	TGTGCCAGCAGCAGGGACAGGGCCATCTATGGCTACACCTTC
.	TRBV27	.	TRBJ2-7	CASSSFYEQYF	TGTGCCAGCAGTTCTTTCTACGAGCAGTACTTC
.	TRBV7-3	.	TRBJ1-1	CASSLSLLSTEAFF	TGTGCCAGCAGCTTAAGTCTGTTATCCACTGAAGCTTTCTTT
.	TRBV30	TRBD1	TRBJ1-2	CAWGTGGGYGYTF	TGTGCCTGGGGGACAGGGGGCGGGTATGGCTACACCTTC
.	TRBV11-2	TRBD1	TRBJ1-2	CASSFSLTGNYGYTF	TGTGCCAGCAGCTTTTCTCTGACAGGGAACTATGGCTACACCTTC
.	TRBV7-2	.	TRBJ2-1	CASSLGTSMNEQFF	TGTGCCAGCAGCTTAGGAACTAGTATGAATGAGCAGTTCTTC
.	TRBV6-5	.	TRBJ1-5	CASCANSGPNQPQHF	.
.	TRBV7-2	TRBD1	TRBJ1-2	CASSSTMTGLYGYTF	TGTGCCAGCAGCTCAACCATGACAGGGCTCTATGGCTACACCTTC
.	TRBV27	TRBD2	TRBJ2-7	CASSLSGTSFYEQYF	TGTGCCAGCAGTTTGAGTGGGACTAGCTTCTACGAGCAGTACTTC
few	TRBV7-3	TRBD1	TRBJ1-6	CASSPGQGGSPLHF	TGTGCCAGCAGCCCTGGACAGGGAGGCTCACCCCTCCACTTT
.	TRBV7-8	TRBD1	TRBJ1-2	CASSPGQGRSYTF	TGTGCCAGCAGCCCCGGACAGGGGCGAAGCTACACCTTC
.	TRBV14	.	TRBJ1-2	CASSLTADVDYGYTF	TGTGCCAGCAGCCTTACAGCGGACGTCGATTATGGCTACACCTTC
.	TRBV10-2	.	TRBJ1-1	CASSAAGLGGTEAFF	TGCGCCAGCAGTGCGGCGGGCCTCGGAGGCACTGAAGCTTTCTTT
.	TRBV18	.	TRBJ2-2	CASSLGVTATGELFF	TGTGCCAGCTCACTAGGTGTAACAGCCACCGGGGAGCTGTTTTTT
.	TRBV27	TRBD1	TRBJ1-4	CASSSRTGGNEKLFF	TGTGCCAGCAGTTCCAGGACAGGGGGTAATGAAAAACTGTTTTTT
.	TRBV7-3	TRBD1	TRBJ1-2	CASSSGQGRGYTF	TGTGCCAGCAGCTCCGGACAGGGAAGAGGCTACACCTTC
.	TRBV7-3	TRBD1	TRBJ2-7	CASSPRDRGTEQYF	TGTGCCAGCAGCCCCCGGGACAGGGGAACCGAGCAGTACTTC
.	TRBV5-1	.	TRBJ2-4	CASSLAGENIQYF	TGCGCCAGCAGCTTGGCCGGGGAGAACATTCAGTACTTC
once	TRBV19	.	TRBJ1-2	CASSRGRLYGYTF	TGTGCCAGTTCGAGAGGAAGACTCTATGGCTACACCTTC
.	TRBV5-6	TRBD1	TRBJ2-3	CASSWTQGAGDTQYF	TGTGCCAGCAGCTGGACACAGGGGGCTGGAGATACGCAGTATTTT
.	TRBV5-1	.	TRBJ1-6	CASSLGDKGTSPLHF	TGCGCCAGCAGCTTGGGGGACAAGGGCACCTCACCCCTCCACTTT
.	TRBV6-5	.	TRBJ1-1	CASSSRGSTEAFF	TGTGCCAGCAGTTCAAGGGGGTCCACTGAAGCTTTCTTT
few	TRBV29-1	.	TRBJ1-5	CSVASGLNQPQHF	TGCAGCGTTGCATCGGGACTTAATCAGCCCCAGCATTTT
.	TRBV5-6	TRBD1	TRBJ1-5	CASSLARNQGGNQPQHF	TGTGCCAGCAGCTTGGCTAGGAACCAGGGGGGCAATCAGCCCCAGCATTTT
.	TRBV6-5	.	TRBJ1-1	CASHRGQNTEAFF	TGTGCCAGCCACCGGGGACAGAACACTGAAGCTTTCTTT
.	TRBV5-1	.	TRBJ1-1	CASSPLPGSTEAFF	TGCGCCAGCAGCCCGCTCCCGGGTTCCACTGAAGCTTTCTTT
.	TRBV9	TRBD1	TRBJ2-7	CASSAGTGGGEQYF	TGTGCCAGCAGCGCCGGGACAGGGGGCGGCGAGCAGTACTTC
.	TRBV2	TRBD1	TRBJ1-5	CASSNRGPYSNQPQHF	TGTGCCAGCAGTAACAGGGGGCCTTATAGCAATCAGCCCCAGCATTTT
.	TRBV9	TRBD2	TRBJ2-5	CASSPPQREEEQYF	TGTGCCAGCAGCCCCCCCCAGCGGGAGGAAGAGCAGTACTTC
.	TRBV30	TRBD1	TRBJ2-7	CAWGGYRGLDEQYF	TGTGCCTGGGGGGGCTACAGGGGGCTCGACGAGCAGTACTTC
once	TRBV28	.	TRBJ1-5	CASSKQGTQPQHF	TGTGCCAGCAGTAAACAGGGAACGCAGCCCCAGCATTTT
.	TRBV28	TRBD1	TRBJ1-1	CASSLLSTGAEAFF	TGTGCCAGCAGTTTACTGTCCACAGGGGCTGAAGCTTTCTTT
.	TRBV30	TRBD1	TRBJ1-4	CAWGTGAEKLFF	TGTGCCTGGGGGACAGGGGCCGAAAAACTGTTTTTT
.	TRBV18	.	TRBJ1-2	CASSPGGRGPDGYTF	TGTGCCAGCTCACCAGGGGGCAGGGGCCCGGATGGCTACACCTTC
few	TRBV2	.	TRBJ1-3	CASRKDTAGNTIYF	TGTGCCAGCAGAAAGGACACGGCTGGAAACACCATATATTTT
.	TRBV6-5	TRBD1	TRBJ2-7	CASSYSTGIHEQYF	TGTGCCAGCAGTTACTCGACAGGGATCCACGAGCAGTACTTC
few	TRBV2	.	TRBJ1-5	CASSVRGLQPQHF	TGTGCCAGCAGTGTACGGGGTTTGCAGCCCCAGCATTTT
.	TRBV19	.	TRBJ2-6	CASSRAPGANVLTF	TGTGCCAGTAGTAGGGCACCTGGGGCCAACGTCCTGACTTTC
few	TRBV6-6	.	TRBJ1-5	CASRSIDGGDNQPQHF	TGTGCCAGCAGATCCATAGACGGGGGGGACAATCAGCCCCAGCATTTT
.	TRBV6-5	TRBD1	TRBJ2-6	CASSYSGTAGANVLTF	TGTGCCAGCAGTTACTCAGGGACAGCTGGGGCCAACGTCCTGACTTTC
once	TRBV6-5	TRBD2	TRBJ2-5	CASSSPGLAGETQYF	TGTGCCAGCAGTTCGCCGGGACTAGCGGGGGAGACCCAGTACTTC